A selection of T cell receptor beta chains follows, all from one sample in a study of blood T cell repertoires in COVID-19. Clones were read by immunoSEQ multiplex PCR, and TCRdb kept only the in-frame ones, dropping some. Here the sample spans 57,000 or so clones, approximately 86% being singletons. What was sequenced was peripheral blood. These receptors were taken from a human donor in a cohort sampled during active COVID-19. Both conserved end residues are part of each CDR3. D genes are given only for firm matches. Expanded clones get a size class; other rows say once, few or many, or leave the size out.

j_gene: TRBJ1-1
abundance: -
d_gene: -
v_gene: TRBV28
CDR3nt: TGTGCCACCCTAGATGGCGATCGGGATGAAGCTTTCTTT
CDR3aa: CATLDGDRDEAFF

j_gene: TRBJ1-1
abundance: -
d_gene: -
v_gene: TRBV6-5
CDR3nt: TGTGCCAGCAGACAGGGCGCAAACACTGAAGCTTTCTTT
CDR3aa: CASRQGANTEAFF

j_gene: TRBJ1-6
abundance: once
d_gene: TRBD1
v_gene: TRBV13
CDR3nt: TGTGCCAGCAGCTCGCAGACAGGGGGTCGATCACCCCTCCACTTT
CDR3aa: CASSSQTGGRSPLHF

j_gene: TRBJ2-7
abundance: -
d_gene: -
v_gene: TRBV18
CDR3nt: TGTGCCAGCTCGCCTCCGGACAACTCCTACGAGCAGTACTTC
CDR3aa: CASSPPDNSYEQYF

j_gene: TRBJ2-1
abundance: -
d_gene: -
v_gene: TRBV24-1
CDR3nt: TGTGCCACCGGGACACCCGAAAGTGGGCAGTTCTTC
CDR3aa: CATGTPESGQFF

j_gene: TRBJ2-7
abundance: -
d_gene: -
v_gene: TRBV4-3
CDR3nt: TGCGCCAGCAGCCAAGATTTCGGCGGACTATACGAGCAGTACTTC
CDR3aa: CASSQDFGGLYEQYF

j_gene: TRBJ2-7
abundance: -
d_gene: -
v_gene: TRBV7-2
CDR3nt: TGTGCCAGCAGCTATCCATACACCCAGGGGGAGCAGTACTTC
CDR3aa: CASSYPYTQGEQYF

j_gene: TRBJ2-5
abundance: once
d_gene: TRBD2
v_gene: TRBV5-4
CDR3nt: TGTGCCAGCAGCAAGGGGACTAGCCCCCAAGAGACCCAGTACTTC
CDR3aa: CASSKGTSPQETQYF

j_gene: TRBJ1-4
abundance: -
d_gene: -
v_gene: TRBV2
CDR3nt: TGTGCCAGCAGCAAACGTCGGGGTCCACAGTTGAATGAAAAACTGTTTTTT
CDR3aa: CASSKRRGPQLNEKLFF

j_gene: TRBJ2-1
abundance: -
d_gene: -
v_gene: TRBV28
CDR3nt: TGTGCCAGCAGTTTTCGACAGAGCAATGAGCAGTTCTTC
CDR3aa: CASSFRQSNEQFF

j_gene: TRBJ2-3
abundance: once
d_gene: TRBD2
v_gene: TRBV4-3
CDR3nt: TGCGCCAGCAGCCAAGAACTAGCGGGGGGCACAGATACGCAGTATTTT
CDR3aa: CASSQELAGGTDTQYF

j_gene: TRBJ1-3
abundance: -
d_gene: -
v_gene: TRBV6-5
CDR3nt: TGTGCCAGCAGTTACTCGGGCAGGAGGAACACCATATATTTT
CDR3aa: CASSYSGRRNTIYF

j_gene: TRBJ2-5
abundance: -
d_gene: -
v_gene: TRBV7-2
CDR3nt: TGTGCCAGCAGTCGACAGCCCCAAGAGACCCAGTACTTC
CDR3aa: CASSRQPQETQYF

j_gene: TRBJ2-7
abundance: -
d_gene: TRBD1
v_gene: TRBV9
CDR3nt: TGTGCCAGCAGCGTAGAAGGCAGGGGGCGCGAGCAGTACTTC
CDR3aa: CASSVEGRGREQYF

j_gene: TRBJ2-1
abundance: few
d_gene: TRBD2
v_gene: TRBV9
CDR3nt: TGTGCCAGCAGCGCCGTAGCGGGAGGGCCTGGGAATGAGCAGTTCTTC
CDR3aa: CASSAVAGGPGNEQFF

j_gene: TRBJ2-2
abundance: -
d_gene: -
v_gene: TRBV19
CDR3nt: TGTGCCAGTAGTATGTGGCAGGGGACCGGGGAGCTGTTTTTT
CDR3aa: CASSMWQGTGELFF

j_gene: TRBJ2-7
abundance: -
d_gene: -
v_gene: TRBV7-8
CDR3nt: TGTGCCAGCAGCTTAGCGCGGCGGTACGAGCAGTACTTC
CDR3aa: CASSLARRYEQYF

j_gene: TRBJ2-1
abundance: -
d_gene: TRBD2
v_gene: TRBV7-3
CDR3nt: TGTGCCAGCAGCCCGAGCGGGAGTAGCATCAATGAGCAGTTCTTC
CDR3aa: CASSPSGSSINEQFF

j_gene: TRBJ2-7
abundance: -
d_gene: -
v_gene: TRBV2
CDR3nt: TGTGCCAGCACAGGGACCTACGAGCAGTACTTC
CDR3aa: CASTGTYEQYF

j_gene: TRBJ2-7
abundance: -
d_gene: TRBD1
v_gene: TRBV5-6
CDR3nt: TGTGCCAGCAGCTTGGGTCTTGGACAGGGATACTACGAGCAGTACTTC
CDR3aa: CASSLGLGQGYYEQYF

j_gene: TRBJ1-2
abundance: -
d_gene: -
v_gene: TRBV28
CDR3nt: TGTGCCAGCAGTTTATTGAGTAGGGGGGGTCCCTATGGCTACACCTTC
CDR3aa: CASSLLSRGGPYGYTF

j_gene: TRBJ2-7
abundance: -
d_gene: TRBD1
v_gene: TRBV5-5
CDR3nt: TGTGCCAGCACCGGGACAGGAAATCCCTACGAGCAGTACTTC
CDR3aa: CASTGTGNPYEQYF

j_gene: TRBJ2-2
abundance: -
d_gene: TRBD2
v_gene: TRBV7-9
CDR3nt: TGTGCCAGCAGATTTGCCGGCGGGAGCGGAACCGGGGAGCTGTTTTTT
CDR3aa: CASRFAGGSGTGELFF

j_gene: TRBJ1-5
abundance: -
d_gene: TRBD1
v_gene: TRBV6-1
CDR3nt: TGTGCCAGCAGTGAGACCGGGACAGGGGGCTTGCCCCAGCATTTT
CDR3aa: CASSETGTGGLPQHF

j_gene: TRBJ1-5
abundance: -
d_gene: TRBD1
v_gene: TRBV5-1
CDR3nt: TGCGCCAGCAGCTCCGGACAGGGGCGGTATCAGCCCCAGCATTTT
CDR3aa: CASSSGQGRYQPQHF

j_gene: TRBJ2-7
abundance: -
d_gene: -
v_gene: TRBV19
CDR3nt: TGTGCCACCGCGAGGGGGGGCGCAACCTACGAGCAGTACTTC
CDR3aa: CATARGGATYEQYF

j_gene: TRBJ1-1
abundance: -
d_gene: -
v_gene: TRBV11-2
CDR3nt: TGTGCCAGCAGCCGGACAGCACGCACTGAAGCTTTCTTT
CDR3aa: CASSRTARTEAFF

j_gene: TRBJ2-7
abundance: -
d_gene: -
v_gene: TRBV19
CDR3nt: TGTGCCAGTAGTCCCTGGACTGGAAGTACCTACGAGCAGTACTTC
CDR3aa: CASSPWTGSTYEQYF

j_gene: TRBJ1-4
abundance: once
d_gene: -
v_gene: TRBV6-6
CDR3nt: TGTGCCAGCTGTTACGGGGACAACGAAAAACTGTTTTTT
CDR3aa: CASCYGDNEKLFF

j_gene: TRBJ2-5
abundance: once
d_gene: -
v_gene: TRBV6-2/TRBV6-3
CDR3nt: TGTGCCAGCAGTTTCCTTGCGGGACAAGAGACCCAGTACTTC
CDR3aa: CASSFLAGQETQYF

j_gene: TRBJ1-1
abundance: -
d_gene: -
v_gene: TRBV11-2
CDR3nt: TGTGCCAGCAGCTTAAACACAGTCCCGAACACTGAAGCTTTCTTT
CDR3aa: CASSLNTVPNTEAFF

j_gene: TRBJ2-3
abundance: once
d_gene: -
v_gene: TRBV7-2
CDR3nt: TGTGCCAGCAGCTTGGCCAGAACCACAGATACGCAGTATTTT
CDR3aa: CASSLARTTDTQYF

j_gene: TRBJ2-5
abundance: -
d_gene: -
v_gene: TRBV19
CDR3nt: TGTGCCAGTAGTGCCCGGGACAATTACCAAGAGACCCAGTACTTC
CDR3aa: CASSARDNYQETQYF

j_gene: TRBJ2-1
abundance: -
d_gene: TRBD2
v_gene: TRBV4-3
CDR3nt: TGCGCCAGCAGTCCTACTGCACGGGGCGGGAGGACTTACAATGAGCAGTTCTTC
CDR3aa: CASSPTARGGRTYNEQFF

j_gene: TRBJ2-1
abundance: -
d_gene: -
v_gene: TRBV6-5
CDR3nt: TGTGCCAGCAGGCAGGGCTATGAGCAGTTCTTC
CDR3aa: CASRQGYEQFF

j_gene: TRBJ1-2
abundance: -
d_gene: TRBD1
v_gene: TRBV6-5
CDR3nt: TGTGCCAGCAGGAGGACAGGGCCCCATGGCTACACCTTC
CDR3aa: CASRRTGPHGYTF

j_gene: TRBJ1-1
abundance: -
d_gene: -
v_gene: TRBV7-8
CDR3nt: TGTGCCAGCAGCTTCTCGCAGGTAACGGGAACTGAAGCTTTCTTT
CDR3aa: CASSFSQVTGTEAFF